The text below deals with one T cell receptor beta chain. Its antigen remains unidentified. This sample was included in a study of OX40 agonist ivuxolimab in advanced cancers. Repertoires were generated with immunoSEQ multiplex PCR, while TCRdb's copy carries only in-frame clones and drops some. The sample lists around 63,000 clones, 92% occurring once. Study-level findings and limits: Antigen specificity remained undetermined for the expanded peripheral T cells. CD8+ T cells were the subset that, on average, had more expanded clones than CD4+.

At cycle 4 day 1, cycle 7 day 1, and baseline, blood was sampled. The specimen was CD4+ or CD8+ T cells sorted from blood, collected in a trial of the OX40 agonist ivuxolimab. The TCR sequence derives from an adult with an advanced solid tumor such as melanoma, head and neck, liver or kidney cancer.

In DNA form, the CDR3 reads TGTGCCAGCAGCGTAGGGAACAACTATGGCTACACCTTC. Translated, it gives CASSVGNNYGYTF. The V call is TRBV9, the J call TRBJ1-2; no firm D call. Trimming shortened V by 0 bases and J by 2 bases, and 5 bases separated the two germline ends. CDR3 length: 13 amino acids. Germline V gene sequence: CDR1 SGDLS, CDR2 YYNGEE.